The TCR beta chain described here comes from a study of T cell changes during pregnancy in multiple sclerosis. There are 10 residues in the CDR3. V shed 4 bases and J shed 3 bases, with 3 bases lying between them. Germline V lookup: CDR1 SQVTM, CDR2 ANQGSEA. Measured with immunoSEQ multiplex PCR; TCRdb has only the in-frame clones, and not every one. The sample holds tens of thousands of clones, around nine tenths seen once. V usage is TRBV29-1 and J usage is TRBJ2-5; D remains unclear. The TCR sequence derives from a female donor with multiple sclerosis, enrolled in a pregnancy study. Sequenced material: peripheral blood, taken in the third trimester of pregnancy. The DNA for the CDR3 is TGCAGCGTTGTCAAAGAGACCCAGTACTTC. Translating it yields CSVVKETQYF. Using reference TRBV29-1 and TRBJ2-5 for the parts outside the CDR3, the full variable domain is SAVISQKPSRDICQRGTSLTIQCQVDSQVTMMFWYRQQPGQSLTLIATANQGSEATYESGFVIDKFPISRPNLTFSTLTVSNMSPEDSSIYLCSVVKETQYFGPGTRLLVL.